This TCR beta chain is from a study of early T cells in non-severe SARS-CoV-2 infection. Study context: The input, bulk RNA from unsorted whole blood, was sequenced, and chains were unpaired. Regarding the study as a whole: VDJdb-based matching was biased toward anti-spike CD8 responses and missed private and CD4 specificities.

The CDR3 length is 15 residues. Germline loops: CDR1 SGHTA, CDR2 FQGNSA. About this clonotype: Its specificity is not known. At one end the junction does not follow the germline gene, possibly because of a read error.

The library protocol tagged individual cDNA molecules with unique molecular identifiers. TCRdb recomputed calls from the 5' RACE reads with MiXCR, one row per CDR3 protein. The sample yields 45,000 to 65,000 distinct CDR3 sequences, around 8.4% seen once. This chain links TRBV7-2 with TRBJ1-5; 8 nucleotides align to TRBD1. The origin of this receptor is an adult who was a healthcare worker with PCR-confirmed SARS-CoV-2 infection or an uninfected control (not recorded which). The sample taken for sequencing was whole blood. The DNA of the CDR3 is TGTGCCAGCGGCTTACAGGGGGGGAGCAATCAGCCCCAGCATTTT. It is translated as CASGLQGGSNQPQHF.